Listed below are T cell receptor beta chains from one sample, sequenced in a study of beta chain features in type 1 diabetes. The protocol was immunoSEQ multiplex PCR, while the TCRdb copy is restricted to in-frame clones and leaves out a portion. The data show 400,000 to 500,000 clones, 14% seen once. Sequenced sample: naive CD4+ T cells from blood. These receptors all come from a man younger than 40 in good health. Both conserved end residues are part of each CDR3. A D gene is named only where the DNA matches it firmly. A clone size is listed for some rows: how often the clone was seen (once, few, many), or a class if it is expanded.

cdr3_nt cdr3_aa d_call v_call clone_size j_call
TGTGCCAGCAGTCGGGAACACAGCCTCTATGGCTACACCTTC CASSREHSLYGYTF NA TRBV7-2 few TRBJ1-2
TGTGCCAGCAGCTTAGTGCCGGGATGGAATCAGCCCCAGCATTTT CASSLVPGWNQPQHF NA TRBV7-2 few TRBJ1-5
TGTGCCAGCAGCTTAGGACAGGGGGAAGTCTATGGCTACACCTTC CASSLGQGEVYGYTF TRBD1 TRBV7-9 NA TRBJ1-2
TGTGCCTGGAACAGGGGGCTAGCCGGAGCTTTCTTT CAWNRGLAGAFF TRBD1 TRBV30 NA TRBJ1-1
TGTGCCAGCAGCTTAGGAGGACTAGCGGGGGACCAAGAGACCCAGTACTTC CASSLGGLAGDQETQYF TRBD2 TRBV7-9 few TRBJ2-5
TGTGCCAGCAGACCACCGGCCGGGGAGCTGTTTTTT CASRPPAGELFF NA TRBV25-1 few TRBJ2-2
TGTGCCAGCTACGATGGGGGATATGGCTACACCTTC CASYDGGYGYTF NA TRBV11-2 NA TRBJ1-2
TGTGCCAGCAGGGTGGGTACCTACAATGAGCAGTTCTTC CASRVGTYNEQFF NA TRBV6-6 NA TRBJ2-1
TGTGCCTGGAGTCTCGGCCGGGGCCAGCCCCAGCATTTT CAWSLGRGQPQHF NA TRBV30 few TRBJ1-5
TGTGCCTGGAGTGTGGGACTAGCTGGAAGGAATGAGCAGTTCTTC CAWSVGLAGRNEQFF TRBD2 TRBV30 NA TRBJ2-1
TGTGCCAGCAGCCAGGGGCAATGGGAGACCCAGTACTTC CASSQGQWETQYF NA TRBV14 NA TRBJ2-5
TGTGCCAGCAGCTTGTGGGGGCCGAGGGAAAAACTGTTTTTT CASSLWGPREKLFF NA TRBV7-2 NA TRBJ1-4
TGTGCCAGCAGTGAATCGGGGCCAGGGGGCGCCAAAAACATTCAGTACTTC CASSESGPGGAKNIQYF TRBD1 TRBV25-1 few TRBJ2-4
TGTGCCATCAGCGGTATGGAGGATACGCAGTATTTT CAISGMEDTQYF NA TRBV10-3 few TRBJ2-3
TGTGCCAGCAGCCTAGGGACTAGTTGGAATGAGCAGTTCTTC CASSLGTSWNEQFF TRBD2 TRBV7-2 NA TRBJ2-1
TGTGCCTGCCGAGACAGGGACAGTCAGCCCCAGCATTTT CACRDRDSQPQHF TRBD1 TRBV30 NA TRBJ1-5
TGTGCCAGCAGCTCTTCCCGAACTGGGGCCAACGTCCTGACTTTC CASSSSRTGANVLTF NA TRBV7-9 few TRBJ2-6
TGTGCCAGCAGCGTAGGGTCCGGGACAGGGATAGCTGAAGCTTTCTTT CASSVGSGTGIAEAFF TRBD1 TRBV9 few TRBJ1-1
TGTGCCAGCAGCTTAGATAAGCGGCAAAACATTCAGTACTTC CASSLDKRQNIQYF NA TRBV7-9 many TRBJ2-4
TGTGCCAGCAGCTCCGCTAGCGGGTCGTTTCACAATGAGCAGTTCTTC CASSSASGSFHNEQFF TRBD2 TRBV7-2 few TRBJ2-1
TGTGCCAGCTCACCAGGACAGGGGGCTCAGCCCCAGCATTTT CASSPGQGAQPQHF TRBD1 TRBV18 NA TRBJ1-5
TGTGCCAGCAGCCATTGGAGTGGAGAGACCCAGTACTTC CASSHWSGETQYF NA TRBV14 NA TRBJ2-5
TGTGCCAGTAAAGTCGGGCCGAGCACCGGGGAGCTGTTTTTT CASKVGPSTGELFF NA TRBV7-8 NA TRBJ2-2
TGCAGCGTTGACACTGGGGCCAACGTCCTGACTTTC CSVDTGANVLTF NA TRBV29-1 few TRBJ2-6
TGTGCCACCAGCGCGGGGCGGGGGGCAGAGTCTGGAAACACCATATATTTT CATSAGRGAESGNTIYF NA TRBV15 NA TRBJ1-3
TGTGCCAGCAGTCACAATGAGCAGTTCTTC CASSHNEQFF NA TRBV6-6 many TRBJ2-1
TGTGCCAGCAGTTCCCTAGCGGCCTTCAATGAGCAGTTCTTC CASSSLAAFNEQFF TRBD2 TRBV2 NA TRBJ2-1
TGCGCCAGCGCACCTTATAAAGAGTTCTTC CASAPYKEFF NA TRBV4-3 NA TRBJ2-1
TGTGCCAGCAGCCATCCGGGTTCACCCCTCCACTTT CASSHPGSPLHF NA TRBV14 NA TRBJ1-6
TGCGCCAGCAGCTTATCACAGTTCAATGAGCAGTTCTTC CASSLSQFNEQFF NA TRBV5-1 few TRBJ2-1
TGCAGCGTTGGGGGAGACAGGGGGCTCCCTGAAGCTTTCTTT CSVGGDRGLPEAFF TRBD1 TRBV29-1 NA TRBJ1-1
TGCGCCAGCAGCCCGGGCACAGATACGCAGTATTTT CASSPGTDTQYF NA TRBV5-1 NA TRBJ2-3
TGCGCCAGCCCTCGCAGGGGGCGCGTTGAGAACCAAGAGACCCAGTACTTC CASPRRGRVENQETQYF TRBD1 TRBV4-3 few TRBJ2-5
TGTGCCAGCAGCTTAGGTGGGACAGTCTATCAGCCCCAGCATTTT CASSLGGTVYQPQHF TRBD1 TRBV7-9 few TRBJ1-5
TGTGCCAGCAGCCCAGGATCTCACAATGAGCAGTTCTTC CASSPGSHNEQFF NA TRBV7-3 NA TRBJ2-1
TGTGCCTGGAGTGTACTAGCACAGGAGACCCAGTACTTC CAWSVLAQETQYF NA TRBV30 NA TRBJ2-5
TGTGCCAGCAGCGTAGATGACAGGGACTACGAGCAGTACTTC CASSVDDRDYEQYF TRBD1 TRBV9 NA TRBJ2-7
TGTGCCTGGAGTGTTGGAAAGGGACGAGACTATGGCTACACCTTC CAWSVGKGRDYGYTF NA TRBV30 few TRBJ1-2
TGCAGCGTTAGGGGACTTCGTGAGCAGTACTTC CSVRGLREQYF NA TRBV29-1 NA TRBJ2-7
TGTGCCAGCAGGGCGGGAGGGTCAGATACGCAGTATTTT CASRAGGSDTQYF TRBD2 TRBV6-5 few TRBJ2-3
TGCAGCCCCGTCCGGGATGAGCAGTTCTTC CSPVRDEQFF NA TRBV20-1 NA TRBJ2-1
TGTGCCAGCTCGCCGGGCAATCAGCCCCAGCATTTT CASSPGNQPQHF NA TRBV18 few TRBJ1-5
TGTGCCAGCAGGAAACAGGGGAACACTGAAGCTTTCTTT CASRKQGNTEAFF NA TRBV28 NA TRBJ1-1
TGTGCCAGCAGGGGAACAGGGGAACACGGGGAGCTGTTTTTT CASRGTGEHGELFF TRBD1 TRBV25-1 few TRBJ2-2
TGTGCCAGCAGCCCCCCGGGTGCCCCCTCCTACGAGCAGTACTTC CASSPPGAPSYEQYF NA TRBV7-9 NA TRBJ2-7
TGTGCCAGCTCGCGGGACAGAAACTCCTACGAGCAGTACTTC CASSRDRNSYEQYF NA TRBV18 few TRBJ2-7
TGCGCCAGCAGTCAAGGGACAGGGGGTGGCGGGAACTATGGCTACACCTTC CASSQGTGGGGNYGYTF TRBD1 TRBV23-1 NA TRBJ1-2
TGCAGCATCAGTTCCAGGGCGGGCGGGGAGCTGTTTTTT CSISSRAGGELFF NA TRBV29-1 few TRBJ2-2
TGTGCCAGCAGCTTCCGGGACAGTAACTATGGCTACACCTTC CASSFRDSNYGYTF TRBD1 TRBV7-2 few TRBJ1-2
TGCGCCAGCAGCCTGCAGGGGGACAAAAACATTCAGTACTTC CASSLQGDKNIQYF TRBD1 TRBV5-1 NA TRBJ2-4
TGTGCCAGTAGTCGGGGGGTCTCGTACAATGAGCAGTTCTTC CASSRGVSYNEQFF TRBD2 TRBV19 few TRBJ2-1
TGCGCCAGCAGCCAAGGTCCCCCTAGCGGGAGAGATGAGCAGTTCTTC CASSQGPPSGRDEQFF TRBD2 TRBV4-3 NA TRBJ2-1
TGTGCCAGCAGCGATCACAGGGCCTATGGCTACACCTTC CASSDHRAYGYTF NA TRBV11-2 NA TRBJ1-2
TGTGCCAGTAGCCGACGCGGCACCTACGAGCAGTACTTC CASSRRGTYEQYF NA TRBV19 NA TRBJ2-7
TGTGCCAGCAGCGTAGGCCCTAATGAGCAGTTCTTC CASSVGPNEQFF NA TRBV9 NA TRBJ2-1
TGTGCCAGCAGCTTACGGGACAGAGCCTACAATGAGCAGTTCTTC CASSLRDRAYNEQFF TRBD1 TRBV9 NA TRBJ2-1
TGTGCCAGCAGCTTGGGCCAGGGGTCATCGAGCTATGGCTACACCTTC CASSLGQGSSSYGYTF NA TRBV5-6 few TRBJ1-2